This T cell receptor beta chain derives from a study of T cell repertoires in cytomegalovirus infection. About the study: Well-studied HLA-B-restricted epitopes and recently identified HLA-C-restricted epitopes of CMV were both used in the study.

In this sample, this clonotype turned up a few times. The antigen remains unidentified. Broader study findings: Clonotypes of TCR beta that were HLA-C-restricted and CMV-specific dominated the ex vivo response.

One entry per CDR3 protein, called by TCRdb with MiXCR from the reads. The table shows some 50,000 distinct CDR3 sequences, with under 25% occurring only once. This material consisted of CD8+ T cells from cultured PBMCs, taken from culture after CMV antigen stimulation. This receptor was obtained from a human donor in good health (CMV status not recorded). Some clones in this sample may be carry-over from other donors' samples.

The CDR3: CASSFTGNNQPQHF. As DNA, the CDR3 is TGTGCCAGCAGCTTTACAGGGAACAATCAGCCCCAGCATTTT. The chain recombines TRBV7-9 with TRBJ1-5, with D possibly being TRBD1 (6 bases). V was trimmed by 3 bases and J by 3 bases, leaving 9 bases between them. The germline V gene encodes CDR1 SEHNR and CDR2 FQNEAQ (reference sequence). This CDR3 contains 14 residues.